What follows is one T cell receptor (beta chain) and its context. Its cognate antigen is unknown. This CDR3 has 15 residues. The V gene's germline CDR1 is LNHDA and CDR2 SQIVND (reference sequence). V was clipped by 9 bases and J by 4 bases; unmatched bases: 11. The data are from a study of T cells in Graves' hyperthyroidism and ophthalmopathy. Study context: Pretreatment peripheral blood was obtained at initial diagnosis. Whole-study results and caveats: Appearing also in blood were most of the thyroid clonotypes expanded above 0.001.

RNA transcripts yielded amplified TCR beta CDR3 regions. A set of HTBI primers served as the primers for a first-round RT-PCR of the TCR CDR3. MiXCR, run by TCRdb on the multiplex PCR reads, gives a single entry per CDR3 protein. The sample gives approximately 330,000 distinct CDR3 sequences, under 25% of which show up once; 50% is in the top ten. Uncontrolled infection, other autoimmune disease, pregnancy or lactation excluded patients. Together with thyroid ultrasound, orbital computed tomography, serum thyroxine and TRAb, clinical symptoms were used for diagnoses. This receptor was identified in a woman between 45 and 60 years old with Graves' hyperthyroidism. What was sequenced was blood. The chain combines TRBV19 with TRBJ1-2, with TRBD1 matching over 10 bases. CDR3 nucleotides: TGTGCCAGCTTAAGACAGGGGGCCTCCACCTATGGCTACACCTTC. Residues: CASLRQGASTYGYTF.